This T cell receptor (beta chain) was identified during a study of T cell responses to AZD1222 COVID-19 vaccine. The data were produced by immunoSEQ multiplex PCR, yet TCRdb's version contains in-frame clones alone and is incomplete. Of 110,000 or so clones listed, 75% to 90% were seen once; the top ten hold 35% to 55%. V lost 5 bases, J lost 3 bases, and 8 bases stayed unmatched. This CDR3 comprises 16 residues. Looked up from germline, CDR1 is MDHEN and CDR2 is SYDVKM. Points on this clone: Antigen specificity is unknown.

Study-wide results and caveats: Most donors were white British, females outnumbered males, and clonal diversity was possibly underestimated. Seropositive status at baseline applied to only 5 or 6 AZD1222 recipients.

The clonotype was recovered from an adult who received the AZD1222 COVID-19 vaccine. Here the sequenced sample was peripheral blood, taken 28 days after the second AZD1222 dose. The chain recombines TRBV28 with TRBJ2-7; 12 bases are a match to TRBD2. Here the CDR3 DNA reads TGTGCCAGCAGTCCCGGACTAGCGGGGATACTCTACGAGCAGTACTTC. Residues: CASSPGLAGILYEQYF.